A single sample gave rise to the 15 T cell receptor beta chains below, sequenced in a study of T-cell reconstitution after alpha-beta-depleted transplantation in children. Researchers prepared the TCRbeta library using unique molecular identifiers, the study reports. TCRdb redid the calling of the PCR reads with MiXCR, one entry per CDR3 protein. The sample records over 450,000 distinct CDR3 sequences, roughly a tenth being singletons. The sequencing used PBMCs, collected before TCRalphabeta/CD19-depleted stem cell transplant. These TCRs come from a child aged 2 to 10 with inherited bone marrow failure, due to receive a stem cell transplant.

This clonotype was recorded at least ten times. The chain's CDR3 is CASSFWREGLSILGEQFF. In nucleotides, the CDR3 is TGTGCCAGCAGTTTCTGGCGGGAGGGCCTCTCGATTCTGGGTGAGCAGTTCTTC. The V and J genes are TRBV12-3 or TRBV12-4 and TRBJ2-1, with 9 nucleotides matching TRBD2. The CDR3 totals 18 residues. V shed 3 bases and J 9 bases; nucleotides not matched to a gene: 18.

The table lists this clonotype with a few counts. The rearrangement links TRBV20-1 to TRBJ2-7, with 9 bases aligning to TRBD2. The CDR3 loop spans 16 amino acids. CDR1 and CDR2 (germline): DFQATT, SNEGSKA (reference sequence). V lost 1 base, J lost 7 bases, and 14 bases stayed unmatched. CDR3 DNA sequence: TGCAGTGCTAGAGCCCTAATAGCGGGAGCTCGAGGGGAGCAGTACTTC. It codes for CSARALIAGARGEQYF.

Remarks on this clonotype: This may come from a read error, since a much larger clone is one base off. This chain links TRBV20-1 with TRBJ2-3, with 7 bases aligning to TRBD2. The CDR3 is made up of 17 amino acids. Per the germline V gene, CDR1 is DFQATT and CDR2 is SNEGSKA (reference sequence). In DNA, the CDR3 is TGCTGTGCTAGAGCTAGGGGAGGGCCGAGGAAAACAGATACGCAGTATTTT. It translates to CCARARGGPRKTDTQYF.

The V call is TRBV2, the J call TRBJ2-5; D is possibly TRBD2 (5 bases). The length of the CDR3 is 15 residues. CDR1 SNHLY and CDR2 FYNNEI come from the germline V gene. V lost 3 bases to trimming and J lost 5 bases, with 16 bases between them. For the CDR3, the DNA is TGTGCCAGCAGTGACGAGGGCCGGCTAGTGGAGACCCAGTACTTC. Translating it yields CASSDEGRLVETQYF.

This clonotype came up many times. The chain carries TRBV20-1 and TRBJ2-1, with D unclear. CDR3 length: 13 amino acids. V was pared by 5 bases and J by 3 bases, with 11 bases between. Germline lookup yields CDR1 DFQATT and CDR2 SNEGSKA (reference sequence). The CDR3 DNA is TGCAGTGCTGAGTGGATCTTCTACAATGAGCAGTTCTTC. Translating it yields CSAEWIFYNEQFF.

This clonotype was picked up many times. The chain uses TRBV7-6 and TRBJ2-2; the D is unclear. The CDR3 length is 18 residues. Germline CDR1 SGHVS, CDR2 FNYEAQ. With 5 bases removed from V and 1 base from J, the gap between germline ends came to 20 bases. The CDR3 here is CASSPKLTTPLNTGELFF. The CDR3 region has the DNA TGTGCCAGCAGCCCAAAATTGACGACTCCTCTGAACACCGGGGAGCTGTTTTTT.

This clonotype was recorded at least ten times. The V gene is TRBV12-3 or TRBV12-4, the J gene TRBJ1-2, with D unclear. There are 12 residues in the CDR3. V lost 10 bases, J lost 0 bases, and 9 bases lay in between. The CDR3 reads CAIGISNYGYTF. The DNA of the CDR3 is TGTGCCATCGGAATCTCTAACTATGGCTACACCTTC.

This clonotype was picked up many times. The CDR3, as DNA: TGTGCCAGCAGTGAACTGGCGGGGGCTAGCACAGATACGCAGTATTTT. The encoded protein is CASSELAGASTDTQYF. The V call is TRBV25-1, the J call TRBJ2-3; D may be TRBD2 (7 bases). Germline V gene data show CDR1 as MGHDK and CDR2 as SYGVNS. The CDR3 is 16 amino acids. Deletions cut 2 bases from V and 0 bases from J, with 12 bases between. The variable domain in full, with the rest retrieved from reference TRBV25-1 and TRBJ2-3, is EADIYQTPRYLVIGTGKKITLECSQTMGHDKMYWYQQDPGMELHLIHYSYGVNSTEKGDLSSESTVSRIRTEHFPLTLESARPSHTSQYLCASSELAGASTDTQYFGPGTRLTVL.

There are many counts of this clonotype. V is TRBV29-1 and J is TRBJ2-1; D possibly matches TRBD1 or TRBD2 (5 bases each). The V end lost 6 bases, the J end lost 4 bases, and 19 bases lay between the germline ends. This CDR3 spans 15 amino acids. CDR1 is SQVTM, CDR2 ANQGSEA, per germline. CDR3 in amino acids: CSVGAGDALYNEQFF. The DNA for the CDR3 is TGCAGCGTGGGTGCCGGGGACGCGCTTTACAATGAGCAGTTCTTC.

This clonotype was counted at least ten times. V and J are TRBV20-1 and TRBJ1-1; D uncertain. Germline V CDR1 and CDR2: DFQATT, SNEGSKA (reference sequence). This CDR3 contains 11 residues. The V end lost 4 bases, the J end lost 2 bases, and 5 bases lay between the germline ends. The CDR3 loop reads CSATFNTEAFF. DNA of the CDR3: TGCAGTGCTACCTTCAACACTGAAGCTTTCTTT.

The table lists this clonotype with many counts. This chain links TRBV7-2 with TRBJ1-2, with 8 bases identical to TRBD1. V dropped 2 bases and J dropped 2; count of bases not matched to a gene: 4. Germline V gene sequence: CDR1 SGHTA, CDR2 FQGNSA. This CDR3 comprises 15 residues. The CDR3 nucleotides are TGTGCCAGCAGCTTACCCGGGACAGGCAACTATGGCTACACCTTC. It specifies CASSLPGTGNYGYTF.

The chain recombines TRBV11-1 with TRBJ2-5; TRBD1 matches at 8 bases. The CDR3 consists of 17 residues. V was clipped by 5 bases and J by 2 bases; unmatched bases: 13. Germline loops: CDR1 SGHAT, CDR2 FQDESV (reference sequence). The CDR3 coding sequence is TGTGCCAGCAGCCCTACGACAGGGGTCAAGGGACAAGAGACCCAGTACTTC. Its translation is CASSPTTGVKGQETQYF.

Ten or more counts support this clonotype. The chain carries TRBV4-3 and TRBJ2-7, with TRBD2 matching over 7 bases. The V segment lost 4 bases and the J segment 2 bases; nucleotides outside the gene matches: 11. The CDR3 covers 16 residues. Germline V gives CDR1 LGHNA, CDR2 YSLEER. The CDR3 nucleotides are TGCGCCAGCAGCCCAGAACTAGCGTCCAATCCCTACGAGCAGTACTTC. It encodes CASSPELASNPYEQYF.

In its sample, this clonotype was seen many times. CDR3 sequence reads: CATSGVILGGANTEAFF. The CDR3 DNA is TGTGCCACCAGCGGAGTTATACTTGGGGGCGCGAACACTGAAGCTTTCTTT. The rearrangement joins TRBV15 to TRBJ1-1; D perhaps matches TRBD1 (6 bases). The V gene lost 5 bases and the J gene lost 1 base, with 20 bases spanning the gap. Looked up from germline, CDR1 is LNHNV and CDR2 is YYDKDF (reference sequence). CDR3 size: 17 residues.

This clonotype was picked up many times. This sequence joins TRBV20-1 and TRBJ2-7; TRBD2 agrees at 9 bases. The CDR3 is 15 residues long. Trimming at V came to 5 bases and at J to 6 bases, leaving 14 bases not matched to a gene. CDR1 is DFQATT and CDR2 is SNEGSKA in the germline V gene (reference sequence). The CDR3 sequence: CSAPAGAGGPREQYF. DNA of the CDR3: TGCAGTGCTCCCGCGGGGGCGGGAGGGCCCCGCGAGCAGTACTTC.